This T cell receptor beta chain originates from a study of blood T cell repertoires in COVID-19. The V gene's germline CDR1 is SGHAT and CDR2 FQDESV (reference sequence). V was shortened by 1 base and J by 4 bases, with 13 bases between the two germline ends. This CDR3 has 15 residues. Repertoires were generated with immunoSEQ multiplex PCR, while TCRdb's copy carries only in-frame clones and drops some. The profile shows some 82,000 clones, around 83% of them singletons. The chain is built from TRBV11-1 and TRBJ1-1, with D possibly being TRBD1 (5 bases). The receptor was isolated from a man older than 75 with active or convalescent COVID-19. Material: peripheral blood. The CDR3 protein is CASSLESRVFTEAFF. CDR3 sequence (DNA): TGTGCCAGCAGCTTAGAATCCAGGGTTTTCACTGAAGCTTTCTTT.